Below are 5 T cell receptor beta chains sequenced from a single sample in a study of T cells in Graves' hyperthyroidism and ophthalmopathy. The CDR3 regions of TCR beta were amplified from RNA transcripts. HTBI primers were employed in a first-round RT-PCR of the TCR CDR3. Each CDR3 protein gets one entry after TCRdb re-called the multiplex PCR reads with MiXCR. The table lists 400,000 to 500,000 distinct CDR3 sequences, approximately 14% of them singletons. The sequencing sample was made of blood. These receptors were obtained from a woman under 30 with Graves' hyperthyroidism.

The table lists this clonotype with many counts. J is TRBJ1-1 and V is TRBV2, with D possibly being TRBD1 (5 bases). The ends were cut back, 3 bases at V and 4 bases at J, with 12 bases in the middle. CDR1 and CDR2 from the germline V gene are SNHLY and FYNNEI. The CDR3 contains 14 residues. The chain's CDR3 is CASSDLGGVTEAFF. As DNA, the CDR3 is TGTGCCAGCAGTGACCTGGGAGGGGTCACTGAAGCTTTCTTT.

The sample holds a few counts of this clonotype. CDR3 nucleotides: TGTGCCAGCAGCCGACGAGACTCTGGAAACACCATATATTTT. Amino acids: CASSRRDSGNTIYF. The gene calls are TRBV3-1 and TRBJ1-3, with D unclear. Between the trimmed V and J ends, which lost 4 bases and 0 bases, there was a span of 7 bases. The CDR3 spans 14 residues. CDR1 is LGHDT and CDR2 is YNNKEL in the germline V gene (reference sequence). The entire variable domain, with the rest obtained from reference TRBV3-1 and TRBJ1-3, is as follows: DTAVSQTPKYLVTQMGNDKSIKCEQNLGHDTMYWYKQDSKKFLKIMFSYNNKELIINETVPNRFSPKSPDKAHLNLHINSLELGDSAVYFCASSRRDSGNTIYFGEGSWLTVV.

The V gene is TRBV20-1, the J gene TRBJ2-1; TRBD2 matches at 9 bases. There are 16 residues in the CDR3. Germline V gene data show CDR1 as DFQATT and CDR2 as SNEGSKA (reference sequence). V lost 0 bases, J lost 3 bases, and 6 bases stayed unmatched. DNA of the CDR3: TGCAGTGCTAGAGATTCTAGCGGGAATCACTACAATGAGCAGTTCTTC. Its protein product is CSARDSSGNHYNEQFF.

This clonotype was counted ten times or more. The gene calls are TRBV6-2 or TRBV6-3 and TRBJ2-7, with 9 positions matching TRBD1. J lost 5 bases, V lost 0 bases, and 8 bases had no gene match. The V gene's germline CDR1 is MNHEY and CDR2 SVGEGT. The CDR3 is 16 residues long. In nucleotides, the CDR3 is TGTGCCAGCAGTTACTCGCCGGGACAGGGAAAGGACGAGCAGTACTTC. Translated: CASSYSPGQGKDEQYF.

This chain connects TRBV11-2 to TRBJ2-3; 8 bases are shared with TRBD2. Germline V gene lookup returns CDR1 SGHAT and CDR2 FQNNGV. V shed 6 bases, J shed 2 bases, and the junction held 7 bases outside the gene matches. The CDR3 contains 15 residues. CDR3 coding DNA: TGTGCCAGCAGTGCACTAGCGGCCGACACAGATACGCAGTATTTT. The encoded protein is CASSALAADTDTQYF.